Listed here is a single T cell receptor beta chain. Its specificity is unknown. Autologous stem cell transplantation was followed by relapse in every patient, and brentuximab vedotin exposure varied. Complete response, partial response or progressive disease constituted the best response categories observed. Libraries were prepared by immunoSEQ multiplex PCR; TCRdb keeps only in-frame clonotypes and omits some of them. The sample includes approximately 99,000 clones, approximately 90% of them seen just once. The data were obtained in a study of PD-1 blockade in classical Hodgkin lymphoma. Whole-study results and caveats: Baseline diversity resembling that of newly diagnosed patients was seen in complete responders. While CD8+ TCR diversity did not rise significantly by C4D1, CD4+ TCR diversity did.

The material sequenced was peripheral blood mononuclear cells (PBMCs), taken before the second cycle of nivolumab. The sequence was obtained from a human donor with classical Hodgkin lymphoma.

In DNA, the CDR3 is TGTGCCAGTAGTCTTGAAGGGGTGAGGCAGCCCCAGCATTTT. Translated, it gives CASSLEGVRQPQHF. V gene TRBV19 combines with J gene TRBJ1-5; maybe TRBD1 (5 bases). Germline V gives CDR1 LNHDA, CDR2 SQIVND (reference sequence). This CDR3 has 14 amino acids. Trimming shortened V by 5 bases and J by 7 bases, and 15 bases separated the two germline ends. Based on the CDR3 plus reference TRBV19 and TRBJ1-5, the full variable domain is DGGITQSPKYLFRKEGQNVTLSCEQNLNHDAMYWYRQDPGQGLRLIYYSQIVNDFQKGDIAEGYSVSREKKESFPLTVTSAQKNPTAFYLCASSLEGVRQPQHFGDGTRLSIL.